This entry lists 23 T cell receptor beta chains sequenced from one sample in a study of T cells after yellow fever vaccination. Via MiXCR, TCRdb re-called the 5' RACE reads, giving one row per CDR3 protein. The table includes around 610,000 distinct CDR3 sequences, approximately 13% detected once. Specimen: PBMCs, collected on the day of the yellow fever booster vaccination. The receptors come from a man under 40 who received the YFV17D yellow fever vaccine.

This clonotype appeared a few times. The CDR3 DNA follows: TGTGCCAGCAGTTACGAAGATACGCAGTATTTT. Protein product: CASSYEDTQYF. The chain links TRBV6-2 or TRBV6-3 to TRBJ2-3; D ambiguous. This CDR3 region has 11 residues. Trimming stripped 2 bases from V and 5 bases from J, with 2 bases between. CDR1 and CDR2 from the germline V gene are MNHEY and SVGEGT.

The J gene is TRBJ2-3, the V gene TRBV27; maybe TRBD2 (8 bases). The ends were cut back, 4 bases at V and 3 bases at J, with 20 bases in the middle. CDR1 and CDR2 from the germline V gene are MNHEY and SMNVEV (reference sequence). The length of the CDR3 is 17 residues. CDR3 DNA sequence: TGTGCCAGCAGTTCACAGGGGCTAGCGGGCGTAACAGATACGCAGTATTTT. Translating it yields CASSSQGLAGVTDTQYF.

This clonotype was seen more than once but under ten times. The rearrangement uses TRBV24-1 and TRBJ2-1; possibly TRBD1 for D (6 bases). The CDR3 spans 14 residues. Germline values: CDR1 KGHDR, CDR2 SFDVKD. The V end was cut by 5 bases, the J end by 7 bases, with 14 bases between. CDR3 loop: CATSARTRGNEQFF. CDR3 coding DNA: TGTGCCACCAGTGCTCGGACGAGGGGGAATGAGCAGTTCTTC.

This clonotype was counted a few times. CDR3 coding DNA: TGCGCCAGCAGCCAAACCAGGGTGAATGAGCAGTTCTTC. It codes for CASSQTRVNEQFF. The J gene is TRBJ2-1, the V gene TRBV4-1; perhaps TRBD1 as D (5 bases). Trimming cost V 2 bases and J 7 bases, with 9 bases left between them. Germline assignment: CDR1 MGHRA and CDR2 YSYEKL. This CDR3 has 13 amino acids.

J is TRBJ2-3 and V is TRBV29-1; TRBD2 might be the D (5 bases). Looked up from germline, CDR1 is SQVTM and CDR2 is ANQGSEA. The CDR3 extends over 13 amino acids. Trimming pared 7 bases from V and 1 base from J, leaving 12 bases between. The CDR3 is CSGQSGGTDTQYF. DNA of the CDR3: TGCAGCGGTCAGTCCGGGGGCACAGATACGCAGTATTTT.

The chain uses TRBV5-1 and TRBJ2-3; 10 bases are a match to TRBD1. This CDR3 is 14 amino acids long. Germline V gene lookup returns CDR1 SGHRS and CDR2 YFSETQ. The V segment lost 4 bases and the J segment 10 bases; nucleotides outside the gene matches: 9. The CDR3 bases are TGCGCCAGCAGCCCGGGACAGGGGAAAGAAGCGCAGTATTTT. Translation: CASSPGQGKEAQYF.

In DNA form, the CDR3 reads TGTGCCAGCGGACTAGCCGGCGGGGAGCTGTTTTTT. Protein product: CASGLAGGELFF. The rearrangement uses TRBV6-6 and TRBJ2-2, with TRBD2 matching 8 bases. Germline CDR1 MNHNY, CDR2 SVGAGI (reference sequence). This CDR3 comprises 12 residues. V dropped 8 bases and J dropped 7; count of bases not matched to a gene: 3.

This clonotype was recorded a few times. The chain uses TRBV29-1 and TRBJ2-1, with D perhaps TRBD2 (5 bases). V was shortened by 3 bases and J by 2 bases, with 17 bases between the two germline ends. From germline, CDR1 is SQVTM and CDR2 ANQGSEA. The CDR3 sequence is 16 residues long. The CDR3 DNA sequence: TGCAGCGTTGATGGACTGCCGGGATCGACCTACAATGAGCAGTTCTTC. This encodes CSVDGLPGSTYNEQFF.

The chain links TRBV6-5 to TRBJ2-3; maybe TRBD2 (5 bases). Trimming shortened V by 0 bases and J by 4 bases, and 20 bases separated the two germline ends. Germline CDR1 reads MNHEY; CDR2 reads SVGAGI. This CDR3 comprises 18 residues. CDR3 residues: CASSYSTYAGGISDTQYF. The CDR3 DNA reads TGTGCCAGCAGTTACTCGACCTACGCGGGTGGAATCTCAGATACGCAGTATTTT.

The CDR3 region has the DNA TGTGCCAGCTCACCCGTCTGGGGAGAAGCTTTCTTT. This gives the protein CASSPVWGEAFF. This chain uses TRBV18 with TRBJ1-1; no reliable D call. The germline V and J ends were trimmed by 3 bases and 8 bases, with 10 bases remaining between them. Germline CDR1 is KGHSH and CDR2 is LQKENI. The CDR3 is 12 residues long.

The rearrangement uses TRBV7-2 and TRBJ2-7; 9 nucleotides align to TRBD1. Trimming cost V 3 bases and J 5 bases; bases outside gene matches: 8. Germline loops: CDR1 SGHTA, CDR2 FQGNSA. This CDR3 has 15 residues. Here the CDR3 reads CASSFHRDRDHEQYF. The CDR3 region has the DNA TGTGCCAGCAGCTTTCATCGGGACAGGGACCACGAGCAGTACTTC. Using reference TRBV7-2 and TRBJ2-7 for the parts outside the CDR3, the full variable domain is GAGVSQSPSNKVTEKGKDVELRCDPISGHTALYWYRQSLGQGLEFLIYFQGNSAPDKSGLPSDRFSAERTGGSVSTLTIQRTQQEDSAVYLCASSFHRDRDHEQYFGPGTRLTVT.

About this clonotype: Relative to the germline gene, one junction end is altered; a read error may explain this. This sequence joins TRBV20-1 and TRBJ2-7; D is unclear. Germline values: CDR1 DFQATT, CDR2 SNEGSKA (reference sequence). The CDR3 sequence is 15 residues long. In DNA form, the CDR3 reads TGCTGTGCTAGAGATTGGGCCCGGACGGAGACAGAGCAGTACTTC. This sequence encodes CCARDWARTETEQYF.

The chain employs TRBV7-2 and TRBJ1-2; tentative D call: TRBD1 (6 bases). The CDR3 length is 13 residues. Germline V CDR1 and CDR2: SGHTA, FQGNSA. The V gene lost 5 bases and the J gene lost 6 bases, with 13 bases spanning the gap. CDR3: CASSRQVGDGYTF. The DNA for the CDR3 is TGTGCCAGCAGCAGACAGGTCGGGGATGGCTACACCTTC.

This clonotype was counted only a few times. The chain recombines TRBV5-6 with TRBJ2-1, with D possibly TRBD1 on 6 matching bases. The length of the CDR3 is 16 residues. Per germline, CDR1 SGHDT and CDR2 YYEEEE. V was pared by 0 bases and J by 2 bases, with 12 bases between. The CDR3 coding sequence is TGTGCCAGCAGCTTGGTAGTACAGGGACCCTACAATGAGCAGTTCTTC. This gives the protein CASSLVVQGPYNEQFF.

This clonotype was seen a handful of times. The rearrangement links TRBV7-9 to TRBJ2-2; D unresolved. Germline CDR1 reads SEHNR; CDR2 reads FQNEAQ (reference sequence). This CDR3 is 16 amino acids long. V lost 8 bases and J lost 0, with 16 bases in between. The CDR3 protein is CASGEGKSTNTGELFF. The CDR3 DNA reads as TGTGCCAGCGGGGAAGGAAAATCGACGAACACCGGGGAGCTGTTTTTT.

The chain links TRBV10-3 to TRBJ2-3; 9 bases agree with TRBD2. The CDR3 totals 18 residues. Germline CDR1 ENHRY, CDR2 SYGVKD. Trimming took 3 bases from V and 0 from J; bases not matched to a gene: 10. The DNA of the CDR3 is TGTGCCATCAGTGAATCCCTGCGGGAGGGCCTCAGCACAGATACGCAGTATTTT. Protein product: CAISESLREGLSTDTQYF.

This clonotype came up a few times. The rearrangement joins TRBV10-3 to TRBJ1-5; D is undetermined. The CDR3 length is 16 residues. The ends were cut back, 0 bases at V and 0 bases at J, with 9 bases in the middle. Germline V gives CDR1 ENHRY, CDR2 SYGVKD. The CDR3 DNA sequence: TGTGCCATCAGTGAGTCGACCCCAGATAGCAATCAGCCCCAGCATTTT. This encodes CAISESTPDSNQPQHF.

In this sample, this clonotype turned up a few times. J is TRBJ2-3 and V is TRBV7-9; TRBD2 is a possible D gene (6 bases). This CDR3 spans 14 amino acids. Trimming pared 6 bases from V and 5 bases from J, leaving 15 bases between. Germline CDR1 is SEHNR and CDR2 is FQNEAQ (reference sequence). CDR3 nucleotides: TGTGCCAGCAGTCTAATGGAGGGAGAAGATACGCAGTATTTT. The encoded protein is CASSLMEGEDTQYF.

This clonotype was picked up a small number of times. The genes are TRBV28 and TRBJ2-2, with TRBD1 matching 7 bases. J was trimmed by 0 bases and V by 7 bases; bases with no gene match: 8. Germline CDR1 MDHEN, CDR2 SYDVKM. This CDR3 region has 16 residues. The CDR3, as DNA: TGTGCCAGCAAGTTTCCGGGACAGTCGAACACCGGGGAGCTGTTTTTT. Its protein product is CASKFPGQSNTGELFF.

CDR3 nucleotides: TGTGCCATCGGGCAGGGGGCCAACGTCCTGACTTTC. Its protein is CAIGQGANVLTF. The chain recombines TRBV10-3 with TRBJ2-6; D uncertain. The CDR3 contains 12 residues. V was clipped by 8 bases and J by 4 bases, with 6 bases between them. Germline CDR1 reads ENHRY; CDR2 reads SYGVKD.

The chain is built from TRBV19 and TRBJ2-2; D assignment may be TRBD1 or TRBD2 (6 bases each). Trimming took 1 base from V and 4 from J, leaving 10 bases between them. The germline V gene encodes CDR1 LNHDA and CDR2 SQIVND (reference sequence). This CDR3 has 15 amino acids. In DNA, the CDR3 is TGTGCCAGTAGTATAGGGGGGGCCGGCACCGGGGAGCTGTTTTTT. It is translated as CASSIGGAGTGELFF.

This clonotype was seen ten or more times. This chain connects TRBV7-2 to TRBJ2-1; D unresolved. The CDR3 loop spans 12 amino acids. Trimming stripped 2 bases from V and 5 bases from J, with 4 bases between. The germline gives CDR1 SGHTA, CDR2 FQGNSA. The chain's CDR3 is CASSLTHNEQFF. The CDR3 DNA follows: TGTGCCAGCAGCTTAACCCACAATGAGCAGTTCTTC.

V is TRBV7-9 and J is TRBJ1-4, with 8 nucleotides matching TRBD1. Trimming removed 3 bases from V and 3 bases from J; junction bases left unmatched: 6. Germline V gives CDR1 SEHNR, CDR2 FQNEAQ (reference sequence). The CDR3 is made up of 16 amino acids. The CDR3 bases are TGTGCCAGCAGCTTCGCGACAGGGGTTGCTAATGAAAAACTGTTTTTT. As protein: CASSFATGVANEKLFF.